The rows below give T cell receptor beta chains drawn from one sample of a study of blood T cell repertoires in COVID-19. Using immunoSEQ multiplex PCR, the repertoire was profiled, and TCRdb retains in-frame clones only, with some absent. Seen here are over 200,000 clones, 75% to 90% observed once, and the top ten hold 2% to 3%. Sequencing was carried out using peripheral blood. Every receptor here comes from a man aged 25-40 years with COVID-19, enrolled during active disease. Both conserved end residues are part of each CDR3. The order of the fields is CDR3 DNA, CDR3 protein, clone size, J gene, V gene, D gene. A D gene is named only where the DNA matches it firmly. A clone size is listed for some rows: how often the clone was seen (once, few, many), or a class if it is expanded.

CDR3 DNA: TGTGCCAGCAGCGTAGCGAGAGACAGGGCGCCTTATGGCTACACCTTC; CDR3 protein: CASSVARDRAPYGYTF; clone size: NA; J gene: TRBJ1-2; V gene: TRBV9; D gene: TRBD1
CDR3 DNA: TGTGCCAGCAGCCAAGAGGCAGGGTATGGCTACACCTTC; CDR3 protein: CASSQEAGYGYTF; clone size: NA; J gene: TRBJ1-2; V gene: TRBV3-1/TRBV3-2; D gene: NA
CDR3 DNA: TGTGCCAGCAGCCAAATCCGGGACAGATTATTGAACACTGAAGCTTTCTTT; CDR3 protein: CASSQIRDRLLNTEAFF; clone size: NA; J gene: TRBJ1-1; V gene: TRBV28; D gene: TRBD1
CDR3 DNA: TGTGCCAGTAGTACACAGGGGGCTGAAGCTTTCTTT; CDR3 protein: CASSTQGAEAFF; clone size: NA; J gene: TRBJ1-1; V gene: TRBV19; D gene: TRBD1
CDR3 DNA: TGTGCCTTAGACAGGGGTTTGGGCGAGCAGTACTTC; CDR3 protein: CALDRGLGEQYF; clone size: NA; J gene: TRBJ2-7; V gene: TRBV30; D gene: TRBD1
CDR3 DNA: TGTGCCATCAGTGAGTCCGGGACAGTCTACAATGAGCAGTTCTTC; CDR3 protein: CAISESGTVYNEQFF; clone size: NA; J gene: TRBJ2-1; V gene: TRBV10-3; D gene: TRBD1
CDR3 DNA: TGTGCCAGCAGTCAAATCAGCGGGGTTCAGCCCCAGCATTTT; CDR3 protein: CASSQISGVQPQHF; clone size: NA; J gene: TRBJ1-5; V gene: TRBV2; D gene: NA
CDR3 DNA: TGTGCCAGCAGTGACTCGAACAGGGGGCTCACCTTC; CDR3 protein: CASSDSNRGLTF; clone size: NA; J gene: TRBJ1-2; V gene: TRBV6-4; D gene: TRBD1
CDR3 DNA: TGTGCCAGCAGTTTATTATATGTGGGGCGCGATCTCCCGGATGGCTACACCTTC; CDR3 protein: CASSLLYVGRDLPDGYTF; clone size: few; J gene: TRBJ1-2; V gene: TRBV27; D gene: NA
CDR3 DNA: TGCAGTTTACAGGGAACCTACAATGAGCAGTTCTTC; CDR3 protein: CSLQGTYNEQFF; clone size: NA; J gene: TRBJ2-1; V gene: TRBV29-1; D gene: NA
CDR3 DNA: TGTGCCAGCAGATTCCTTGGGACAGGAGATCAGCCCCAGCATTTT; CDR3 protein: CASRFLGTGDQPQHF; clone size: NA; J gene: TRBJ1-5; V gene: TRBV28; D gene: TRBD1
CDR3 DNA: TGTGCCAGCAGCTATAATCCGTACGAGCAGTACTTC; CDR3 protein: CASSYNPYEQYF; clone size: NA; J gene: TRBJ2-7; V gene: TRBV7-9; D gene: NA
CDR3 DNA: TGTGCCAGCAGCCAAGACCAAGCGGGAGTCTACGAGCAGTACTTC; CDR3 protein: CASSQDQAGVYEQYF; clone size: NA; J gene: TRBJ2-7; V gene: TRBV3-1/TRBV3-2; D gene: TRBD2
CDR3 DNA: TGCGCCAGCAGCTTGGGCGGGAGGCTTTACAATGAGCAGTTCTTC; CDR3 protein: CASSLGGRLYNEQFF; clone size: NA; J gene: TRBJ2-1; V gene: TRBV5-1; D gene: TRBD2
CDR3 DNA: TGCGCCAGCCATGTAGCAACCTTAGCGGGAGGGCCAAAAGAAGAGGGGTTCTTC; CDR3 protein: CASHVATLAGGPKEEGFF; clone size: NA; J gene: TRBJ2-1; V gene: TRBV5-1; D gene: TRBD2
CDR3 DNA: TGTGCCAGTAGTATAGATGGGTGGGCCACCTACGAGCAGTACTTC; CDR3 protein: CASSIDGWATYEQYF; clone size: NA; J gene: TRBJ2-7; V gene: TRBV19; D gene: NA
CDR3 DNA: TGTGCCAGCAGTAAAAACAGACCCCTTATCCAGCCCCAGCATTTT; CDR3 protein: CASSKNRPLIQPQHF; clone size: NA; J gene: TRBJ1-5; V gene: TRBV5-6; D gene: NA
CDR3 DNA: TGTGCCAGCAGTTACTTAGTTCAGGGTTCCTATGGCTACACCTTC; CDR3 protein: CASSYLVQGSYGYTF; clone size: NA; J gene: TRBJ1-2; V gene: TRBV6-5; D gene: NA
CDR3 DNA: TGTGCCAGCAGGACAGTTTATAATTCACCCCTCCACTTT; CDR3 protein: CASRTVYNSPLHF; clone size: NA; J gene: TRBJ1-6; V gene: TRBV19; D gene: NA
CDR3 DNA: TGTGCCAGCAGCTTTAGTGGAAACACCATATATTTT; CDR3 protein: CASSFSGNTIYF; clone size: NA; J gene: TRBJ1-3; V gene: TRBV5-4; D gene: NA
CDR3 DNA: TGTGCCAGCACCCCTAACTCGCTGAACACTGAAGCTTTCTTT; CDR3 protein: CASTPNSLNTEAFF; clone size: NA; J gene: TRBJ1-1; V gene: TRBV6-5; D gene: NA
CDR3 DNA: TGTGCCAGCAGCTTAGAGACAGGGAGAAACACCATATATTTT; CDR3 protein: CASSLETGRNTIYF; clone size: NA; J gene: TRBJ1-3; V gene: TRBV7-2; D gene: TRBD1
CDR3 DNA: TGCGCCAGCAGCTCCCCAGGAGGGGGGGAGCTGTTTTTT; CDR3 protein: CASSSPGGGELFF; clone size: NA; J gene: TRBJ2-2; V gene: TRBV5-1; D gene: NA
CDR3 DNA: TGTGCCAGCAGTGAAGTCGGACTCTACAGCTCCTACAATGAGCAGTTCTTC; CDR3 protein: CASSEVGLYSSYNEQFF; clone size: NA; J gene: TRBJ2-1; V gene: TRBV2; D gene: NA
CDR3 DNA: TGTGCCAGCAGCCAAGCGGTCTCCTACAATGAGCAGTTCTTC; CDR3 protein: CASSQAVSYNEQFF; clone size: NA; J gene: TRBJ2-1; V gene: TRBV14; D gene: NA
CDR3 DNA: TGTGCCAGCAGTTCGGTCTACGAGCAGTACTTC; CDR3 protein: CASSSVYEQYF; clone size: NA; J gene: TRBJ2-7; V gene: TRBV12-3/TRBV12-4; D gene: NA
CDR3 DNA: TGTGCCAGCAGCCAAGATTTTAGTGGCAGGCCCTATGGCTACACCTTC; CDR3 protein: CASSQDFSGRPYGYTF; clone size: NA; J gene: TRBJ1-2; V gene: TRBV3-1/TRBV3-2; D gene: NA